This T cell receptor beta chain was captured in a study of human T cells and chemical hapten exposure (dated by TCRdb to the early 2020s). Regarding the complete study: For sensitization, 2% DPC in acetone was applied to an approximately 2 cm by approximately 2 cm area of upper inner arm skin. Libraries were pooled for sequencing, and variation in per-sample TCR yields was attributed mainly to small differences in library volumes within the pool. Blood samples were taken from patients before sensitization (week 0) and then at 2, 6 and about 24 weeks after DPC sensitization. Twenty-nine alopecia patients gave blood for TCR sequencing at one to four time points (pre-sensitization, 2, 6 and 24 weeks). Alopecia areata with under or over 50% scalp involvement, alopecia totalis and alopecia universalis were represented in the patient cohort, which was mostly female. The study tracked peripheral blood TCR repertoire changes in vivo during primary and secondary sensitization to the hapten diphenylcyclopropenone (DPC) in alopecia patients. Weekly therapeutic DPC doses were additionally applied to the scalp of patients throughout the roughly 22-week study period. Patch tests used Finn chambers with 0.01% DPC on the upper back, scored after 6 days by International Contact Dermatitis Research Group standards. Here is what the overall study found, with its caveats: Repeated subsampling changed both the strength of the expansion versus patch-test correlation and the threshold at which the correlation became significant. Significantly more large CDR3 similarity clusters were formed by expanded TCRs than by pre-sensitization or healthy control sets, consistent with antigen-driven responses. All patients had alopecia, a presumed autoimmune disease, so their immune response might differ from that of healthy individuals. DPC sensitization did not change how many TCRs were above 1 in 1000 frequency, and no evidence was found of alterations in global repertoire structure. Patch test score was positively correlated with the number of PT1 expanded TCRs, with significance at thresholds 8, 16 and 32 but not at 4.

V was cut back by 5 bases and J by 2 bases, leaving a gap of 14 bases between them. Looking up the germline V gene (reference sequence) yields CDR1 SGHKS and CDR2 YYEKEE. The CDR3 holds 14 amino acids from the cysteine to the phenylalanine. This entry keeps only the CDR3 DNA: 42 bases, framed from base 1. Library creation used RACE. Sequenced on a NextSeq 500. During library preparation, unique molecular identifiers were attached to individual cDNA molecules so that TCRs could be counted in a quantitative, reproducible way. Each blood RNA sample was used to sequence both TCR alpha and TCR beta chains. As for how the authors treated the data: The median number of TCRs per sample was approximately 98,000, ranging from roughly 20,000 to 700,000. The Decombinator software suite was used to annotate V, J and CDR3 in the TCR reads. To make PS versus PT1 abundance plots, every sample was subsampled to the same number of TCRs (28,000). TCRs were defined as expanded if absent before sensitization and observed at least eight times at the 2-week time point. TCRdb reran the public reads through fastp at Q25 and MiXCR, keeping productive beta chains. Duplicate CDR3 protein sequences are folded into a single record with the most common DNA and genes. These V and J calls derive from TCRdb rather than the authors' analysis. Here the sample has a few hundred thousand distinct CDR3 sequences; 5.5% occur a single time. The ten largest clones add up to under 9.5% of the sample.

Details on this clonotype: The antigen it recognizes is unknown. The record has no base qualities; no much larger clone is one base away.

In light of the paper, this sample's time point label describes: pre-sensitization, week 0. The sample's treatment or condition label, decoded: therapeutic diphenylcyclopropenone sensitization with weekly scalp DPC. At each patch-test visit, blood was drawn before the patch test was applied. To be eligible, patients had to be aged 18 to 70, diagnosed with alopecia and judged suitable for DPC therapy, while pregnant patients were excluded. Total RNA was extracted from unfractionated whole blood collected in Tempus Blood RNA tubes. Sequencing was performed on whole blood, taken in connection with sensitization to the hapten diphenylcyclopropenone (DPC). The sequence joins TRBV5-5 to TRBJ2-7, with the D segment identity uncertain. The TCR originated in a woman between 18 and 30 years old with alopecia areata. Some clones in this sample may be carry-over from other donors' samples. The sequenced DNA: TGTGCCAGCAGTTGGGCCCCGGGCCCCTACGAGCAGTACTTC. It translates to CASSWAPGPYEQYF.